This T cell receptor beta chain comes out of a study of blood T cell repertoires in COVID-19. Study-wide background: Donors in the United States, Italy and Spain gave samples during acute or convalescent COVID-19.

Per germline, CDR1 LNHDA and CDR2 SQIVND (reference sequence). The CDR3 length is 16 residues. V lost 6 bases, J lost 5 bases, and 19 bases lay in between. Sequencing used immunoSEQ multiplex PCR; TCRdb keeps in-frame clones, though not all of them. Among about 100,000 clones listed, around 87% were seen once. Material: peripheral blood. The receptor comes from a woman aged 25 to 39 with acute or convalescent COVID-19. The chain recombines TRBV19 with TRBJ2-2, with D maybe TRBD1 (6 bases). The CDR3 nucleotides read TGTGCCAGTAGCCCCACAGTGAACAGGGTAACCGGGGAGCTGTTTTTT. Protein sequence: CASSPTVNRVTGELFF.